Listed below are T cell receptor beta chains from one sample, sequenced in a study of technical replicates of blood from a few donors. The repertoire was sequenced with immunoSEQ multiplex PCR; TCRdb's copy has only in-frame clones and lacks some. The data contain over 70,000 clones, more than 85% of them seen just once; the ten biggest clones take up around 4.6%. Sequenced input: PBMCs. These receptors were obtained from a human donor in good health. Some clones in this sample may be carry-over from other donors' samples. Both conserved end residues are part of each CDR3. The D gene is left open where the match is weak. Expanded clones are given a class, and other clones once, few, many or no size at all.

size	V	J	D	CDR3	DNA
few	TRBV18	TRBJ1-2	.	CASSPGWPGGYTF	TGTGCCAGCTCACCTGGGTGGCCGGGGGGCTACACCTTC
.	TRBV7-8	TRBJ2-7	TRBD2	CASSLGGGAYEQYF	TGTGCCAGCAGCTTAGGCGGGGGGGCCTACGAGCAGTACTTC
.	TRBV28	TRBJ1-2	TRBD1	CASRGTGTGVYGYTF	TGTGCCAGCAGGGGAACGGGGACAGGTGTTTATGGCTACACCTTC
.	TRBV19	TRBJ2-2	TRBD1	CASSIGDRFAELFF	TGTGCCAGTAGTATAGGGGACAGGTTCGCGGAGCTGTTTTTT
.	TRBV29-1	TRBJ1-2	TRBD1	CSVGQGTNYGYTF	TGCAGCGTTGGACAGGGAACTAACTATGGCTACACCTTC
.	TRBV7-2	TRBJ2-3	TRBD2	CASSLLGLAVPDTQYF	TGTGCCAGCAGCCTACTCGGACTAGCTGTTCCAGATACGCAGTATTTT
.	TRBV7-2	TRBJ2-5	.	CASSFGQQETQYF	TGTGCCAGCAGCTTCGGACAGCAAGAGACCCAGTACTTC
.	TRBV7-2	TRBJ1-5	TRBD1	CASSLATGTQPQHF	TGTGCCAGCAGCTTAGCGACAGGGACTCAGCCCCAGCATTTT
.	TRBV7-2	TRBJ2-3	.	CASIPYGVADTQYF	TGTGCCAGCATCCCTTACGGGGTGGCAGATACGCAGTATTTT
.	TRBV18	TRBJ2-3	.	CASSPARAYTDTQYF	TGTGCCAGCTCACCAGCGAGGGCGTACACAGATACGCAGTATTTT
.	TRBV28	TRBJ1-2	TRBD1	CASSLPGQPFNYGYTF	TGTGCCAGCAGTTTACCGGGACAGCCTTTTAACTATGGCTACACCTTC
.	TRBV4-3	TRBJ1-2	.	CASSQGLRGYTF	TGCGCCAGCAGCCAAGGACTTCGGGGCTACACCTTC
.	TRBV7-7	TRBJ2-7	.	CASSLGGQIFYEQYF	TGTGCCAGCAGCTTAGGAGGACAGATTTTCTACGAGCAGTACTTC
.	TRBV7-3	TRBJ2-2	.	CASSLGPRDTGELFF	TGTGCCAGCAGCTTAGGACCCAGGGATACCGGGGAGCTGTTTTTT
.	TRBV29-1	TRBJ2-4	.	CSVGEGGINIQYF	TGCAGCGTTGGAGAGGGCGGGATAAACATTCAGTACTTC
.	TRBV5-1	TRBJ1-1	.	CASSGPTVDTEAFF	TGCGCCAGCAGCGGCCCGACAGTTGACACTGAAGCTTTCTTT
.	TRBV5-1	TRBJ2-5	.	CASSFSGEFGETQYF	TGCGCCAGCAGCTTTTCGGGAGAGTTTGGAGAGACCCAGTACTTC
.	TRBV6-6	TRBJ2-1	.	CASSYQIEQFF	TGTGCCAGCAGTTACCAGATTGAGCAGTTCTTC
.	TRBV9	TRBJ2-1	TRBD2	CASSPPGLAINEQFF	TGTGCCAGCAGCCCACCGGGACTAGCGATAAATGAGCAGTTCTTC
once	TRBV6-4	TRBJ2-1	.	CASSDSNRGGEQFF	TGTGCCAGCAGTGACTCGAATAGGGGTGGTGAGCAGTTCTTC
.	TRBV7-2	TRBJ1-4	.	CASSRLGGAINEKLFF	TGTGCCAGCAGCCGCCTGGGGGGGGCAATAAACGAAAAACTGTTTTTT
.	TRBV5-1	TRBJ2-1	TRBD2	CASSLLAGGGSYNEQFF	TGCGCCAGCAGCTTGCTAGCGGGGGGCGGGTCCTACAATGAGCAGTTCTTC
.	TRBV10-1	TRBJ2-5	TRBD1	CASSELSRGRIGETQYF	TGCGCCAGCAGTGAATTATCCAGGGGGCGTATTGGAGAGACCCAGTACTTC
few	TRBV4-3	TRBJ2-3	.	CASTAKFGGTDTQYF	TGCGCCAGCACCGCCAAATTCGGGGGAACAGATACGCAGTATTTT
.	TRBV5-4	TRBJ2-5	TRBD2	CASSLSSGGQETQYF	TGTGCCAGCAGCTTGTCTAGCGGGGGCCAAGAGACCCAGTACTTC
.	TRBV4-1	TRBJ2-7	.	CASSQELRETYEQYF	TGCGCCAGCAGCCAAGAACTACGGGAAACCTACGAGCAGTACTTC
.	TRBV9	TRBJ2-1	.	CASSVVPGRDEQFF	TGTGCCAGCAGCGTAGTCCCCGGGCGGGATGAGCAGTTCTTC
.	TRBV28	TRBJ2-1	.	CASSWVDNYRNEQFF	TGTGCCAGCAGTTGGGTGGACAATTATAGGAATGAGCAGTTCTTC